A single T cell receptor beta chain is shown here with its context. Its specificity is not known. CDR3 length equals 12 residues. CDR1 is ENHRY and CDR2 is SYGVKD in the germline V gene. V shed 8 bases and J 5 bases; nucleotides not matched to a gene: 2. CD45RO-negative CD8 cells positively selected for CCR7 made up the naive population, which excluded terminally differentiated effector memory CD45RA+ cells. This record comes from a study of shared clonotypes between healthy human individuals. TCRdb's copy holds only in-frame clones and misses some; the assay was immunoSEQ multiplex PCR. The sample records about 2 million clones, about 95% being singletons. Findings and caveats of the study: Shared across a few donors were around 5% of the naive CD4 clonotypes. The study's rarefaction showed incomplete sorted-subset sequencing despite large depth. Investigators expected sequencing depth to affect clonotype sharing among donors.

The V gene is TRBV10-3, the J gene TRBJ2-4, with 8 bases aligning to TRBD1. The receptor was derived from a man aged 18 to 30 in good health. The sample taken for sequencing was naive CD8+ T cells sorted from blood. CDR3 protein: CAIGQGENIQYF. In nucleotides, the CDR3 is TGTGCCATCGGACAGGGAGAAAACATTCAGTACTTC.